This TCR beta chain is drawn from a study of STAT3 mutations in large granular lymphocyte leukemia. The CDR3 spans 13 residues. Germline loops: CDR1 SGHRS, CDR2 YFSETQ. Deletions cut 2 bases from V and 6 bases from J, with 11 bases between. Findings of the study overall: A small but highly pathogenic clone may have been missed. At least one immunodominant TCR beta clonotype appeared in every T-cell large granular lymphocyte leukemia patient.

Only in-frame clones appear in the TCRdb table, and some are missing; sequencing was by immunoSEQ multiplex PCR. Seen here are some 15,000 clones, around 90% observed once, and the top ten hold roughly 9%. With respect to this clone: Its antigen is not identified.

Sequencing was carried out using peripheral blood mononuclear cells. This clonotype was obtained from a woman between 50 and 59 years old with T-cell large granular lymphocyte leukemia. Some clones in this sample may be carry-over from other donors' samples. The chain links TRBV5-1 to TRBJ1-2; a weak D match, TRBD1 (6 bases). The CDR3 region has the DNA TGCGCCAGCAGCTTACAGGGTTTTGATGGCTACACCTTC. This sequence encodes CASSLQGFDGYTF.